The present T cell receptor (beta chain) was sequenced within a study of blood T cell repertoires in COVID-19 (dated by TCRdb to 2020 to 2022). Regarding the study in general: Samples covering the acute and convalescent phases of COVID-19 were provided by collaborators in the United States, Italy and Spain. The material from the prospective study consisted of cDNA or gDNA derived from T cells, B-cell-depleted T cells, or PBMCs. Subjects who had been exposed to COVID-19, were actively infected with it, or had recovered from it provided the deeply sampled blood TCRbeta repertoires that made up the dataset. A freely available public database, intended as a resource for researchers studying the immune response to SARS-CoV-2, is where the repertoires were released. The samples were drawn from the first 160 participants of the ongoing ImmuneRACE study and from 1,254 subjects provided by 6 global collaborators. Sample metadata almost always included a de-identified subject ID, COVID-19 status, age in years and sex. Where HLA class I and class II types were available, the types were taken from metadata supplied by the sample provider, not from assay-based typing. The investigation overall reported the following: The quantity of clinical and demographic metadata differed by source and by participant and was supplied without curation.

Whole blood was collected in K2EDTA tubes by collaborating institutions according to the institutions' own protocols. For TCRbeta analysis, collaborators shipped samples as frozen whole blood, isolated PBMCs, or DNA extracted from either of those sample types. Comments on this clone: Its antigen target is currently unknown. Per-base qualities were not stored, and no clone one base away is much larger.

V is trimmed back by 4 bases and J by 3 bases, and the junction contains 8 bases that no gene match accounts for. Via the germline V gene, CDR1 is SGDLS and CDR2 YYNGEE. The CDR3, from cysteine to phenylalanine, totals 15 residues. Only the CDR3 region is kept as DNA, spanning 45 bases read in frame from base 1. The immunoSEQ Assay, a bias-controlled multiplex PCR, was used to amplify TCRbeta CDR3 regions from genomic DNA. Turning to the authors' computational methods: The number of nucleated cells in each sample was estimated from the amplification of reference gene primers within the assay. To quantify the absolute abundance of each unique TCRbeta CDR3 rearrangement, sequence reads were collapsed and filtered. For each sample, productive Simpson clonality was calculated as the square root of Simpson's diversity index across productive rearrangements. Not all clones reach the TCRdb copy of this immuneACCESS table, which keeps in-frame sequences only. Checked studies attribute under half of the gap to unresolved V genes and leave the rest unexplained. V and J calls and clone size come straight from that table; D and trimming were deduced from the DNA. Within this sample are about 120,000 clones, with over 75% of them counted one time only. 3% to 5% of the sample comes from the top ten.

Material for sequencing was peripheral blood. This sequence uses TRBV9 and TRBJ1-1; a stretch of 8 junction bases matches TRBD1. The sequence was obtained from a man in his 60s with acute or convalescent COVID-19. The DNA is TGTGCCAGCAGCTCGACAGGGGTGGGACACACTGAAGCTTTCTTT. This is translated as CASSSTGVGHTEAFF.